The entry that follows covers one T cell receptor (beta chain) sequence. Other DNA sequences in the sample encode the same CDR3. The repertoire was sequenced with immunoSEQ multiplex PCR; TCRdb's copy has only in-frame clones and lacks some. The top ten hold about 1.5% of the sample, which has some 980,000 clones, less than 85% seen once. These data originate in a study of shared clonotypes between healthy human individuals. Sequencing used memory CD4+ T cells sorted from blood. The subset here: CD45RA-negative fraction. The clonotype originates from a man younger than 30 in good health.

This chain's CDR3 is CASSLQGVNSPLHF. The CDR3 DNA is TGTGCCAGCAGCTTGCAGGGTGTAAATTCACCCCTCCACTTT. J is TRBJ1-6 and V is TRBV5-4, with D perhaps matching TRBD1 (5 bases). Germline V lookup: CDR1 SGHNT, CDR2 YYREEE (reference sequence). Trimming removed 1 base from V and 7 bases from J, with 9 bases in between. The CDR3 loop spans 14 amino acids.